The source of this TCR beta chain is a study of T-cell memory formation after mild COVID-19 (TCRdb year 2021). About the study as a whole: TCR sequence clusters from the two donors were found to be largely donor specific. In two donors, T-cell clones that expanded and contracted after mild COVID-19 were tracked by sequencing TCRalpha and TCRbeta repertoires over time. The cohort comprised two young, previously healthy adult volunteers, one female and one male. On the study overall, not on this receptor specifically: Contracting CD4+ clones turned up mainly in the CM and EM memory subsets, whereas EMRA was where CD8+ clones were enriched. Some responding clones were found in pre-infection memory, which suggests that pre-existing cross-reactive memory T cells took part in the SARS-CoV-2 response. Only a couple of mild cases were covered by the study, and larger cohorts that include severe cases with pre-infection samples were considered necessary. Balanced CD4/CD8 phenotypes were observed for clones contracting from day 15 to 85, whereas a bias towards CD4+ was observed for a second wave of clones expanding from day 15 to 37. SARS-CoV-2 specificity of the second-wave clones peaking on day 37 was not confirmed.

This clonotype occurred once. There is no known antigen for this receptor. No clone much larger than this one lies a single base away; base qualities are absent. The instrument given in TCRdb is Illumina NovaSeq 6000. TCRalpha and TCRbeta cDNA libraries were built by 5'RACE with constant-segment primers, adding sample barcodes and unique molecular identifiers. RNA was extracted from every sample with Trizol reagent. Amplification of the libraries took two PCR steps, and the second step added a second sample barcode plus Illumina TruSeq adapters. The libraries were sequenced on an Illumina NovaSeq using 2 x 150 bp paired-end reads. On the study's bioinformatics: With migec v1.2.7, reads were demultiplexed and then collapsed into UMI-guided consensus sequences. Using mixcr v2.1.11, UMI consensuses were aligned to TRA and TRB V and J templates and then assembled into clonotypes. Clonotypes were classified as expanded or contracted when called significant by both edgeR and NoisET, with noise models trained on biological replicates. edgeR calls used a false discovery rate-adjusted p below 0.01 and a log2 fold-change threshold of 1. As an exploratory analysis of dynamics, max-normalized trajectories of the 1000 most abundant clonotypes were examined by PCA with hierarchical clustering. Each responding clone was given a CD4 or CD8 phenotype based on the CD4+ and CD8+ repertoires, which had been sequenced separately. TCRdb itself trimmed the public reads at Q25 with fastp, ran MiXCR and retained productive beta chains. Here each entry gathers all rows of one CDR3 protein and keeps the most common genes and DNA. The V and J calls follow TCRdb's processing rather than the paper's. Within this sample are 150,000 to 200,000 distinct CDR3 sequences, with 31% of them counted one time only. Around 12% of the sample goes to the ten largest clones.

Ficoll-Paque density gradient centrifugation was the method used to isolate PBMCs. The CDR3 spans 16 residues, from the cysteine through the phenylalanine. The retained sequence is limited to the CDR3, 48 bases, with the frame set at the first base. V is clipped by 2 bases and J by 5 bases, and the sequence between their germline boundaries is 18 bases long. Via the germline V gene, CDR1 is SGHTA and CDR2 FQGTGA. Sequenced sample: PBMCs or a T cell subset sorted from them (not recorded which). The rearrangement joined TRBV7-3 to TRBJ1-2, and perhaps TRBD1 as D gene, on 6 matching bases. The receptor was isolated from an adult woman who had mild COVID-19 (a few samples of this study predate the infection). The sample titles of this study are shuffled in the database, so cell type and time point are left out; the donor was told from shared clones. The CDR3 corresponds to CASSLGLSGEGYGYTF. The DNA is TGTGCCAGCAGCTTAGGCCTCTCAGGGGAGGGTTATGGCTACACCTTC.